This is a list of T cell receptor beta chains from one sample in a study of blood T cell repertoires in COVID-19. TCRdb's copy holds only in-frame clones and misses some; the assay was immunoSEQ multiplex PCR. The sample holds roughly 220,000 clones, about 91% seen once. Input material: PBMCs or T cells enriched from blood (not recorded which). These receptors were obtained from a woman in her forties or fifties with acute COVID-19. The CDR3 runs from the conserved cysteine through the conserved F or W. The order of the fields is J gene, D gene, V gene, clone size, CDR3 DNA, CDR3 protein. A D gene is named only where the DNA matches it firmly. Size is omitted from some rows. Given values are once, few, many or a class for expanded clones.

TRBJ2-7	NA	TRBV12-3/TRBV12-4	NA	TGTGCCAGCAGTTTATTCCGGGACGAGCAGTACTTC	CASSLFRDEQYF
TRBJ2-2	NA	TRBV7-8	few	TGTGCCAGCAGCTTAAAGGGGTCCGGGGAGCTGTTTTTT	CASSLKGSGELFF
TRBJ1-5	TRBD1	TRBV5-1	NA	TGCGCCAGCAGCTCGGGACAGGGGGGCCAGCCCCAGCATTTT	CASSSGQGGQPQHF
TRBJ2-7	TRBD2	TRBV6-2/TRBV6-3	NA	TGTGCCAGCAGCGGGACACCGGGGGGGTACGAGCAGTACTTC	CASSGTPGGYEQYF
TRBJ2-3	TRBD1	TRBV29-1	once	TGCAGCGGTTCTACCTCCGGGACAGGGAAGGCAGATACGCAGTATTTT	CSGSTSGTGKADTQYF
TRBJ2-1	TRBD2	TRBV9	NA	TGTGCCAGCAGCACCCCTAGCGGGACCTCCTACAATGAGCAGTTCTTC	CASSTPSGTSYNEQFF
TRBJ2-2	TRBD2	TRBV5-1	NA	TGCGCCAGCAGCCCCTCGGGACTAGCGGTTCCTGGCGGGGAGCTGTTTTTT	CASSPSGLAVPGGELFF
TRBJ1-1	NA	TRBV9	NA	TGTGCCAGCAGCGGCCAAACGGGGGAGAGGGAAGCTTTCTTT	CASSGQTGEREAFF
TRBJ2-6	NA	TRBV4-2	NA	TGTGCCAGCAGAGCACTTTACAGGGTGAGCTCTGGGGCCAACGTCCTGACTTTC	CASRALYRVSSGANVLTF
TRBJ2-1	NA	TRBV19	NA	TGTGCCAGTAGTGCCTTTAGCTCCCATGAGCAGTTCTTC	CASSAFSSHEQFF
TRBJ2-7	TRBD2	TRBV7-6	NA	TGTGCCAGCACCCCGACTAGCAGGTCCTACGAGCAGTACTTC	CASTPTSRSYEQYF
TRBJ2-1	NA	TRBV27	NA	TGTGCCAGCAGTTTAGTGTCTGGCTATGAGCAGTTCTTC	CASSLVSGYEQFF
TRBJ2-2	NA	TRBV5-1	NA	TGCGCCAGCAGCTTGACTGGCGGGGAGCTGTTTTTT	CASSLTGGELFF
TRBJ2-1	TRBD2	TRBV30	NA	TGTGCCTGGAGTGTTGCGGCTAGCGGGGGAAGAGAGCAGTTCTTC	CAWSVAASGGREQFF
TRBJ1-4	TRBD1	TRBV4-1	NA	TGCGCCAGCAGCCAACCCGGGACAGGGGACGAAAAACTGTTTTTT	CASSQPGTGDEKLFF
TRBJ2-3	TRBD1	TRBV5-4	few	TGTGCCAGCAGCTCCGACAGGGACCACACAGATACGCAGTATTTT	CASSSDRDHTDTQYF
TRBJ1-1	NA	TRBV7-2	NA	TGTGCCAGCAGCTTAGGACAGTATAACACTGAAGCTTTCTTT	CASSLGQYNTEAFF
TRBJ2-3	NA	TRBV7-9	NA	TGTGCCAGCAGCCCCCCGCCGGGGGATACGCAGTATTTT	CASSPPPGDTQYF
TRBJ2-2	NA	TRBV9	NA	TGTGCCAGCAGCGTCTCTTCTAGCTGGGGCGGGGAGCTGTTTTTT	CASSVSSSWGGELFF
TRBJ2-1	NA	TRBV6-2/TRBV6-3	NA	TGTGCCAGCAGTTACTTCGGGGGAAGCTCCTACAATGAGCAGTTCTTC	CASSYFGGSSYNEQFF
TRBJ1-1	TRBD1	TRBV6-5	NA	TGTGCCAGCAGCTCGGGACAGGGGCCTGTTAGGGAAGCTTTCTTT	CASSSGQGPVREAFF
TRBJ2-1	NA	TRBV7-9	NA	TGTGCCAGCAGCTTTATCCCTGCCAGGGCCGTAGCTGAGCAGTTCTTC	CASSFIPARAVAEQFF
TRBJ2-5	NA	TRBV3-1/TRBV3-2	NA	TGTGCCAGCAGCCAGGGACTCAGGGAGACCCAGTACTTC	CASSQGLRETQYF
TRBJ2-1	TRBD1	TRBV9	NA	TGTGCCAGCAGCGAGGACAGGGCAAATGAGCAGTTCTTC	CASSEDRANEQFF
TRBJ1-2	NA	TRBV7-2	NA	TGTGCCAGCAGCTCCTTCCAGGGAAACTACTATGGCTACACCTTC	CASSSFQGNYYGYTF
TRBJ2-1	TRBD2	TRBV19	NA	TGTGCCAGTCAAGTGGGTAGCGGGAGGTTTGGCGATGAGCAGTTCTTC	CASQVGSGRFGDEQFF
TRBJ1-1	NA	TRBV7-9	NA	TGTGCCAGCAGCTTTGGAGCCCAGTACACTGAAGCTTTCTTT	CASSFGAQYTEAFF
TRBJ2-1	TRBD2	TRBV24-1	NA	TGTGCCACCAGTGATTTCCCCTTACGAATTTCGCGGGAGGGCCGTAATAGGGATGAGCAGTTCTTC	CATSDFPLRISREGRNRDEQFF
TRBJ1-6	NA	TRBV14	once	TGTGCCAGCAGCCAAGGAGTTTCCGGGAGGGTGTCACCCCTCCACTTT	CASSQGVSGRVSPLHF
TRBJ1-6	NA	TRBV28	NA	TGTGCCAGCAATCCCAGGGTGAGACGAAATTCACCCCTCCACTTT	CASNPRVRRNSPLHF
TRBJ1-5	TRBD1	TRBV28	once	TGTGCCAGCAGGCCCCGACAGGGGAACTTTAAAAATCAGCCCCAGCATTTT	CASRPRQGNFKNQPQHF
TRBJ1-1	NA	TRBV29-1	NA	TGCAGCGTTGAAGGGGGTAGCGCGAACACTGAAGCTTTCTTT	CSVEGGSANTEAFF
TRBJ2-7	TRBD2	TRBV5-1	NA	TGCGCCAGCAGCCCACGAAGTCCTAGCGGGATCGCCTACGAGCAGTACTTC	CASSPRSPSGIAYEQYF
TRBJ2-7	TRBD2	TRBV7-9	few	TGTGCCAGCAGCAAACTAGCGGGAGGAGTCGAGCAGTACTTC	CASSKLAGGVEQYF
TRBJ1-1	NA	TRBV28	few	TGTGCCAGCAGCCCCTGGCAGGGGAAGACTGAAGCTTTCTTT	CASSPWQGKTEAFF
TRBJ2-1	TRBD1	TRBV14	NA	TGTGCCAGCAGCCCCTCGGGGGGGACAGGGGGCGCTGAGTACAATGAGCAGTTCTTC	CASSPSGGTGGAEYNEQFF
TRBJ1-5	NA	TRBV5-3	NA	TGTGCCAGACCAAGGACACGTAATCAGCCCCAGCATTTT	CARPRTRNQPQHF
TRBJ2-1	TRBD2	TRBV6-6	NA	TGTGCCAGCAGTTTACTAGCGGATACGGGGAATGAGCAGTTCTTC	CASSLLADTGNEQFF
TRBJ1-4	NA	TRBV3-1/TRBV3-2	once	TGTGCCAGCAGCCCGGGCAGGGATTCGGCTAATGAAAAACTGTTTTTT	CASSPGRDSANEKLFF
TRBJ1-5	TRBD1	TRBV6-4	few	TGTGCCAACAACAGGGGGCGCCGAAATCAGCCCCAGCATTTT	CANNRGRRNQPQHF
TRBJ1-6	NA	TRBV5-4	NA	TGTGCCAGCAGTTTCGGACTGCTAAATTCACCCCTCCACTTT	CASSFGLLNSPLHF
TRBJ2-5	TRBD1	TRBV2	NA	TGTGCCAGCAGGGGGGACAGGGGGCCGGAGACCCAGTACTTC	CASRGDRGPETQYF